The 16 T cell receptor beta chains reported below all come from one sample, sequenced in a study of PD-1 blockade in mismatch repair-deficient tumors. The assay was immunoSEQ multiplex PCR, and TCRdb's table has in-frame clones only and misses some. Among some 100,000 clones listed, over 65% were seen once. The sample was peripheral blood, taken roughly 35 weeks after starting pembrolizumab. These TCRs come from an adult with mismatch repair-deficient cancer.

This clone has a handful of counts. CDR3 residues: CASSSQGAVGDTQYF. In DNA form, the CDR3 reads TGTGCCAGCAGCTCACAGGGGGCGGTCGGAGATACGCAGTATTTT. The chain joins TRBV7-9 to TRBJ2-3, with 9 bases lining up with TRBD1. V lost 4 bases and J lost 5; bases outside the gene matches: 7. CDR3 length: 15 amino acids. Germline V gives CDR1 SEHNR, CDR2 FQNEAQ (reference sequence).

This clone was seen a few times. The chain recombines TRBV6-5 with TRBJ2-2; 8 bases agree with TRBD2. Per the germline V gene, CDR1 is MNHEY and CDR2 is SVGAGI. J lost 7 bases, V lost 6 bases, and 4 bases had no gene match. The CDR3 length is 13 residues. The CDR3 spells CASSQLADGELFF. The CDR3 coding sequence is TGTGCCAGCAGCCAACTAGCGGACGGGGAGCTGTTTTTT.

V and J are TRBV6-5 and TRBJ2-7; D may match TRBD1 or TRBD2 (6 bases each). The CDR3 runs to 14 residues. CDR1 MNHEY and CDR2 SVGAGI come from the germline V gene. V dropped 6 bases and J dropped 5 bases, with 17 bases sitting between them. The DNA of the CDR3 is TGTGCCAGCAGGGGGCGTCGGGGGCTCGACGAGCAGTACTTC. Translated: CASRGRRGLDEQYF.

The CDR3 region is CASTSRLADTGELFF. CDR3 nucleotides: TGTGCCAGCACTTCAAGACTAGCGGACACCGGGGAGCTGTTTTTT. This chain connects TRBV6-5 to TRBJ2-2; 9 bases are shared with TRBD2. Trimming removed 7 bases from V and 3 bases from J; junction bases left unmatched: 6. The germline gives CDR1 MNHEY, CDR2 SVGAGI. This CDR3 has 15 residues.

CDR3 loop: CASSPDRNTGELFF. DNA of the CDR3: TGTGCCAGCTCACCGGACAGGAACACCGGGGAGCTGTTTTTT. This rearrangement joins TRBV18 to TRBJ2-2, with a tentative D call TRBD1 (6 bases). Germline V CDR1 and CDR2: KGHSH, LQKENI. The CDR3 runs to 14 residues. The V end lost 3 bases, the J end lost 1 base, and 6 bases lay between the germline ends.

The CDR3 region is CASSYSAGGAYEQYF. For the CDR3, the DNA is TGTGCCAGCAGTTACTCGGCAGGAGGGGCCTACGAGCAGTACTTC. The chain carries TRBV6-5 and TRBJ2-7; a weak D match, TRBD2 (6 bases). V lost 0 bases and J lost 2, with 11 bases in between. Germline lookup yields CDR1 MNHEY and CDR2 SVGAGI. The CDR3 is 15 amino acids.

The chain links TRBV2 to TRBJ2-5; D is perhaps TRBD2 (7 bases). Trimming cost V 0 bases and J 5 bases, with 13 bases left between them. This CDR3 comprises 15 residues. Germline values: CDR1 SNHLY, CDR2 FYNNEI. The CDR3 coding sequence is TGTGCCAGCAGTGAAGCCCGGGGGGCAGGGGAGACCCAGTACTTC. This translates into CASSEARGAGETQYF.

J is TRBJ1-2 and V is TRBV29-1; D gene ambiguous. The V gene's germline CDR1 is SQVTM and CDR2 ANQGSEA. This CDR3 is built from 14 residues. The V and J ends lost 3 bases and 7 bases respectively, with 18 bases between them. Here the CDR3 DNA reads TGCAGCGTTGATAGTATAGGACTTAATAGTGGCTACACCTTC. As protein: CSVDSIGLNSGYTF.

The chain carries TRBV7-2 and TRBJ2-7; 9 nucleotides match TRBD2. In germline, CDR1 is SGHTA, CDR2 FQGNSA. After removal of 2 bases from V and 5 bases from J, the junction contained 7 bases not matched to a gene. The CDR3 runs 15 residues. The CDR3 region has the DNA TGTGCCAGCAGCTTATCAAGCGGGAGGATACACGAGCAGTACTTC. Translated, it gives CASSLSSGRIHEQYF.

The genes are TRBV7-8 and TRBJ2-7, with 12 bases aligning to TRBD2. Unmatched junction bases numbered 22, after V lost 4 bases and J lost 9 bases. Per germline, CDR1 SGHVS and CDR2 FQNEAQ. The CDR3 loop spans 19 amino acids. The CDR3 spells CASSYRGALAGGGGFGQYF. CDR3 nucleotides: TGTGCCAGCAGCTACCGAGGAGCACTAGCGGGAGGAGGGGGTTTCGGGCAGTACTTC. The full variable domain, rest sourced from reference TRBV7-8 and TRBJ2-7, is GAGVSQSPRYKVAKRGQDVALRCDPISGHVSLFWYQQALGQGPEFLTYFQNEAQLDKSGLPSDRFFAERPEGSVSTLKIQRTQQEDSAVYLCASSYRGALAGGGGFGQYFGPGTRLTVT.

J is TRBJ2-1 and V is TRBV27; TRBD2 might be the D (7 bases). This CDR3 spans 15 amino acids. From germline, CDR1 is MNHEY and CDR2 SMNVEV (reference sequence). V lost 8 bases and J lost 3, with 17 bases in between. The CDR3 sequence: CASWGGAARYNEQFF. CDR3 nucleotides: TGTGCCAGCTGGGGGGGGGCGGCTCGCTACAATGAGCAGTTCTTC.

The rearrangement uses TRBV6-6 and TRBJ2-2; 8 nucleotides align to TRBD2. The CDR3 length is 15 residues. J was trimmed by 1 base and V by 3 bases; bases with no gene match: 1. Germline V gives CDR1 MNHNY, CDR2 SVGAGI (reference sequence). This CDR3 is CASSYSGMNTGELFF. As DNA, the CDR3 is TGTGCCAGCAGTTATAGCGGGATGAACACCGGGGAGCTGTTTTTT.

The chain joins TRBV2 to TRBJ1-1; no clear D gene. This CDR3 spans 12 amino acids. Germline values: CDR1 SNHLY, CDR2 FYNNEI. Trimming cost V 7 bases and J 5 bases, with 11 bases left between them. CDR3 loop: CASKKTGTEAFF. The CDR3, as DNA: TGTGCCAGCAAAAAAACGGGGACTGAAGCTTTCTTT.

The V and J genes are TRBV10-3 and TRBJ1-1; D call uncertain. This CDR3 comprises 13 residues. Germline assignment: CDR1 ENHRY and CDR2 SYGVKD. V gave up 7 bases and J gave up 3 bases, with 12 bases separating them. The CDR3 here is CAITRNDDTEAFF. CDR3 DNA sequence: TGTGCCATCACGAGGAATGATGACACTGAAGCTTTCTTT.

This clone was found once. The gene calls are TRBV19 and TRBJ2-6; D uncertain. The CDR3 loop spans 16 amino acids. Germline assignment: CDR1 LNHDA and CDR2 SQIVND (reference sequence). V lost 7 bases and J lost 0, with 13 bases in between. The CDR3 nucleotides are TGTGCCAGTACCCAAACCCTCGACTCTGGGGCCAACGTCCTGACTTTC. This codes for CASTQTLDSGANVLTF. Complete variable domain (other parts from reference TRBV19 and TRBJ2-6): DGGITQSPKYLFRKEGQNVTLSCEQNLNHDAMYWYRQDPGQGLRLIYYSQIVNDFQKGDIAEGYSVSREKKESFPLTVTSAQKNPTAFYLCASTQTLDSGANVLTFGAGSRLTVL.

The V call is TRBV9, the J call TRBJ1-1; 7 positions agree with TRBD1. CDR3 size: 17 residues. V lost 4 bases and J lost 2; bases outside the gene matches: 14. Germline V gives CDR1 SGDLS, CDR2 YYNGEE. DNA of the CDR3: TGTGCCAGCAGCTTGATTCCCGGGACAGCTAATAACACTGAAGCTTTCTTT. Protein: CASSLIPGTANNTEAFF.